This TCR beta chain was recorded in a study of human T cells and chemical hapten exposure (dated by TCRdb to about 2021). Regarding the study in general: For sensitization, 2% DPC in acetone was applied to a 2 cm by 2 cm area of upper inner arm skin. Blood for TCR sequencing was provided by twenty-nine alopecia patients at one to four time points (pre-sensitization, 2, 6 and 24 weeks). The libraries were sequenced as a pool, and the TCR yield per sample differed mostly because of small variations in library volumes within the pool. Patch testing was done on the upper back using Finn chambers containing 0.01% DPC, and results were scored after 6 days according to International Contact Dermatitis Research Group standards. The patient cohort, mostly female, included alopecia areata with under or over 50% scalp involvement, alopecia totalis and alopecia universalis. The study tracked peripheral blood TCR repertoire changes in vivo during primary and secondary sensitization to the hapten diphenylcyclopropenone (DPC) in alopecia patients. Throughout the approximately 26-week study period, patients were also given weekly therapeutic DPC doses on the scalp. Blood samples were taken from patients before sensitization (week 0) and then at 2, 6 and about 24 weeks after DPC sensitization.

The method was RACE. Sequencing took place on a NextSeq 500. During library preparation, unique molecular identifiers were attached to individual cDNA molecules so that TCRs could be counted in a quantitative, reproducible way. For every blood RNA sample, sequencing covered both the TCR alpha and TCR beta chains. In the paper's pipeline: Samples had a median of 95,638 TCRs, with a range from 23,224 to 690,600. V, J and CDR3 annotation of the TCR reads was carried out using the Decombinator software suite. To make PS versus PT1 abundance plots, every sample was subsampled to the same number of TCRs (28,000). Expanded TCRs were defined as absent before sensitization and observed at least eight times at the 2-week time point. TCRdb reran the public reads through fastp at Q25 and MiXCR, keeping productive beta chains. Every distinct CDR3 protein forms one entry, paired with its most common genes and DNA. TCRdb, not the original authors, processed these V and J calls. This sample holds roughly 90,000 distinct CDR3 sequences; 8% to 10% were observed only once. Together, the top ten hold around 4% of the sample.

Findings and caveats that apply to the study as a whole: Expanded TCRs formed significantly more large CDR3 similarity clusters than pre-sensitization or healthy control sets, consistent with antigen-driven responses. After repeated subsampling, changes were observed in the strength of the expansion versus patch-test correlation and in the threshold at which the correlation became significant. DPC sensitization did not change the number of TCRs with a frequency above 1 in 1000, and there was no evidence of changes in global repertoire structure. The number of PT1 expanded TCRs positively correlated with patch test score, significant at thresholds 8, 16 and 32 but not 4. Because all patients had alopecia, a presumed autoimmune disease, the immune response of the patients might differ from that of healthy individuals.

This clonotype was seen a handful of times. The antigen it binds to is not known. No base qualities exist here, and no much larger clone lies one base off it. The time point label corresponds to: pre-sensitization, week 0. The treatment or condition label, as the study defines it: therapeutic diphenylcyclopropenone sensitization with weekly scalp DPC. At each patch-test visit, blood was drawn before the patch test was applied. Patients were considered eligible if aged 18 to 70, diagnosed with alopecia and deemed suitable for DPC therapy, and patients were excluded if pregnant. Total RNA was isolated from unfractionated whole blood collected in Tempus Blood RNA tubes. Spanning cysteine to phenylalanine, the CDR3 consists of 15 amino acids. Solely the CDR3 DNA is kept, with 45 bases framed from the first base. Compared with germline, V lacks 3 bases and J lacks 6 bases; bases without a gene match: 5. As encoded in the germline V gene, CDR1 is MGHRA while CDR2 is YSYEKL.

The chain uses TRBV4-1 and TRBJ1-6, and TRBD1 matches 7 of the central bases. Material: whole blood, obtained in connection with sensitization to the hapten diphenylcyclopropenone (DPC). The sequence came from a woman in her forties with alopecia areata. Some clones in this sample may be carry-over from other donors' samples. The DNA reads as follows: TGCGCCAGCAGCCAGGAAGACAGGGTTAATTCACCCCTCCACTTT. Its translation is CASSQEDRVNSPLHF.